Reported below is one T cell receptor (beta chain). There are a few counts of this clone. Its antigen is not yet known. Base qualities are not provided; no much larger clone lies one nucleotide away. Whole blood was collected in K2EDTA tubes by collaborating institutions according to the institutions' own protocols. For TCRbeta analysis, collaborator samples were shipped as frozen whole blood, as isolated PBMCs, or as DNA extracted from either sample type. The data were obtained in a study of blood T cell repertoires in COVID-19 (dated by TCRdb to the early 2020s). Notes on the research overall: Samples covering the acute and convalescent phases of COVID-19 were provided by collaborators in the United States, Italy and Spain. The repertoires were released in a freely available public database meant as a resource for research on the immune response to SARS-CoV-2. The dataset comprised deeply sampled blood TCRbeta repertoires from subjects exposed to, actively infected with, or recovered from COVID-19. The material from the prospective study consisted of cDNA or gDNA derived from T cells, B-cell-depleted T cells, or PBMCs. The samples were drawn from the first 160 participants of the ongoing ImmuneRACE study and from over 950 subjects provided by 6 global collaborators. Where HLA class I and class II types were available, the types were taken from metadata supplied by the sample provider, not from assay-based typing. The sample metadata nearly always contained a de-identified subject ID, COVID-19 status, age in years and sex.

The immunoSEQ Assay, a bias-controlled multiplex PCR, was used to amplify TCRbeta CDR3 regions from genomic DNA. As for the authors' bioinformatics: The number of nucleated cells in each sample was estimated by amplification of reference gene primers within the assay. To quantify the absolute abundance of each unique TCRbeta CDR3 rearrangement, sequence reads were collapsed and filtered. Productive Simpson clonality was computed per sample as the square root of Simpson's diversity index over productive rearrangements. TCRdb retrieved this table from immuneACCESS and kept in-frame rearrangements only. Not all clones are present; in checked studies, unresolved V genes account for under half, and no reason is known for the remainder. Clonal size and the V and J genes are those of that table, whereas D and trimming came from the DNA. The sample includes 100,000 to 150,000 clones, with 60% to 80% observed a single time. 5.5% of the sample rests with the top ten.

Points the paper makes about the study in general: Clinical and demographic metadata were provided uncurated, with the amount varying by source and participant.

The sample comprised peripheral blood. This TCR was recovered from a man in his 60s with acute or convalescent COVID-19.

The nucleotide sequence is TGCGCCAGCAGCGAGACTAGCGGGCCGCGCACAGATACGCAGTATTTT. The resulting protein is CASSETSGPRTDTQYF. The rearranged chain carries TRBV5-1 and TRBJ2-3, with 10 central nucleotides matching TRBD2. Trimming removed 4 bases from V and 1 base from J; the gene matches leave 6 bases unexplained. CDR1 and CDR2, looked up from the germline V gene, are SGHRS and YFSETQ. From its cysteine to its phenylalanine, the CDR3 spans 16 amino acids. The entry retains the CDR3 DNA only, 48 bases that are in frame from base 1.